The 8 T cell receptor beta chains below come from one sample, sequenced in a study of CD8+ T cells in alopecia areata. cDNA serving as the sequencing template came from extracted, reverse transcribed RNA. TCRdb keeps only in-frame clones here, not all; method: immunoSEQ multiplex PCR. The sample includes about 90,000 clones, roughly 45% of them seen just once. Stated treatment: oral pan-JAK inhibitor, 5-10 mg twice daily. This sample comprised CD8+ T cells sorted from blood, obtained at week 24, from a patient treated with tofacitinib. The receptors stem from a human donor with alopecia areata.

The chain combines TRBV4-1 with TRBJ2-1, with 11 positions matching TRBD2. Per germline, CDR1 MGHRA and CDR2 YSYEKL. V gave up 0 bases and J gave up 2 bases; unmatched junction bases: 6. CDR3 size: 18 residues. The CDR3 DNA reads TGCGCCAGCAGCCAAGAAGGTGCGGGACTAGCGGCCTACAATGAGCAGTTCTTC. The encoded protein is CASSQEGAGLAAYNEQFF.

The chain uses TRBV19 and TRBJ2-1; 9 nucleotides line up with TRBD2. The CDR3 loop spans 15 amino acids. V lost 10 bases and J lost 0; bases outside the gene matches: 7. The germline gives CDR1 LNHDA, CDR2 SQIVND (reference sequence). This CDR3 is CATSSGVSSYNEQFF. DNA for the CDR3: TGTGCCACCTCTAGCGGGGTAAGCTCCTACAATGAGCAGTTCTTC. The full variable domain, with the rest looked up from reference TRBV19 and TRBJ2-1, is DGGITQSPKYLFRKEGQNVTLSCEQNLNHDAMYWYRQDPGQGLRLIYYSQIVNDFQKGDIAEGYSVSREKKESFPLTVTSAQKNPTAFYLCATSSGVSSYNEQFFGPGTRLTVL.

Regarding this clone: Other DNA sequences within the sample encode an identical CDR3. CDR3 protein: CASSPSGYYEQYF. The CDR3 DNA follows: TGTGCCAGCAGCCCATCAGGGTATTACGAGCAGTACTTC. The chain uses TRBV9 and TRBJ2-7, with D possibly TRBD1 on 5 matching bases. CDR1 is SGDLS, CDR2 YYNGEE, per germline. This CDR3 is built from 13 residues. V was clipped by 4 bases and J by 4 bases, with 12 bases between them.

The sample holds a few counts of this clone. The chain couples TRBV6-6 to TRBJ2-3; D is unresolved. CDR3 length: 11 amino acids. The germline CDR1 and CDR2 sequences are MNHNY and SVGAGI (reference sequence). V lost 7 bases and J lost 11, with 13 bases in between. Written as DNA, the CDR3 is TGTGCCAGCACCTCCGGAGTCTTGCAGTATTTT. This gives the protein CASTSGVLQYF.

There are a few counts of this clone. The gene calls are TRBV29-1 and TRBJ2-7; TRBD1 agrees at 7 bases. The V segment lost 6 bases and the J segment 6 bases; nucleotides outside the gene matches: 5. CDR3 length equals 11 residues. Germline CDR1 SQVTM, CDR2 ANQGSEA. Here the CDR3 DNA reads TGCAGCGTGGAAACAGGGGCCGAGCAGTACTTC. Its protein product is CSVETGAEQYF.

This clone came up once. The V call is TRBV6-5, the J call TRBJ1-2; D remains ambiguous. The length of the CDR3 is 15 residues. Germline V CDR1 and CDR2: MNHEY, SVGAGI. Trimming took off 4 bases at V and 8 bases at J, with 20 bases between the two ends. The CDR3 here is CASSSLVPPDGGYTF. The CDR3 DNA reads TGTGCCAGCAGTTCACTGGTGCCTCCCGACGGAGGCTACACCTTC.

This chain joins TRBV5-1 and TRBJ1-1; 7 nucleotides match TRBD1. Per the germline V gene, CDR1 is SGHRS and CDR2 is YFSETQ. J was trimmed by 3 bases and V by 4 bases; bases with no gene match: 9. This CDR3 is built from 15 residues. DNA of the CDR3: TGCGCCAGCAGCAGAAGACAGGGTGGAGACACTGAAGCTTTCTTT. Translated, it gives CASSRRQGGDTEAFF.

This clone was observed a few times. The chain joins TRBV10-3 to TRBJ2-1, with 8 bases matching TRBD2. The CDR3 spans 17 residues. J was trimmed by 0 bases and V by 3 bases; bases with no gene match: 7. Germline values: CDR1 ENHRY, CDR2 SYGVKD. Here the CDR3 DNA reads TGTGCCATCAGTGAAACCTCCGGGACTAGCTCCTACAATGAGCAGTTCTTC. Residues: CAISETSGTSSYNEQFF.